The present T cell receptor (beta chain) was sequenced within a study of T cells after yellow fever vaccination. A few counts support this clonotype. Its antigen is not identified. Overall study findings and caveats: Repertoires obtained by FACS sorting could include abundant clonotypes that entered as contaminants from the bulk population.

The CDR3 consists of 13 residues. Trimming took 2 bases from V and 5 from J, leaving 9 bases between them. CDR1 and CDR2 from the germline V gene are SGHTA and FQGTGA. The authors made TCR cDNA by 5'RACE template switching, adding a universal primer site and UMIs. TCRdb analysed the 5' RACE reads with MiXCR anew, one entry per CDR3 protein. The top ten hold 20% to 25% of the sample, which has about 310,000 distinct CDR3 sequences, roughly 4% seen once. This specimen consisted of PBMCs, obtained on the day of the yellow fever booster vaccination. The source is a man aged 18 to 30 who received the YFV17D yellow fever vaccine. The chain recombines TRBV7-3 with TRBJ1-1; D is undetermined. The CDR3 spells CASSLFPGTEAFF. CDR3 in DNA: TGTGCCAGCAGCTTATTCCCCGGGACTGAAGCTTTCTTT.